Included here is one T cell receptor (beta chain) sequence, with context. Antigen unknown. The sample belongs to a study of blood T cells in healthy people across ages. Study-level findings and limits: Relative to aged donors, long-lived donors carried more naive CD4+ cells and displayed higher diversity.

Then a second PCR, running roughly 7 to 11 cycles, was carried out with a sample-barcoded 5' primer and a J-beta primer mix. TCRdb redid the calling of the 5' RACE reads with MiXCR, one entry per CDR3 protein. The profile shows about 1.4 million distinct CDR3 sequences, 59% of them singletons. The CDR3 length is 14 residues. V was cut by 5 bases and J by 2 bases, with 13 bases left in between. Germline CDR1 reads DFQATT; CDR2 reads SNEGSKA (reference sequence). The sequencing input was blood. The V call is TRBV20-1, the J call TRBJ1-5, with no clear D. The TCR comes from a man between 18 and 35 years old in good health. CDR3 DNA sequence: TGCAGTGCTCCCCGGGGTGGAGGCAATCAGCCCCAGCATTTT. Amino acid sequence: CSAPRGGGNQPQHF.